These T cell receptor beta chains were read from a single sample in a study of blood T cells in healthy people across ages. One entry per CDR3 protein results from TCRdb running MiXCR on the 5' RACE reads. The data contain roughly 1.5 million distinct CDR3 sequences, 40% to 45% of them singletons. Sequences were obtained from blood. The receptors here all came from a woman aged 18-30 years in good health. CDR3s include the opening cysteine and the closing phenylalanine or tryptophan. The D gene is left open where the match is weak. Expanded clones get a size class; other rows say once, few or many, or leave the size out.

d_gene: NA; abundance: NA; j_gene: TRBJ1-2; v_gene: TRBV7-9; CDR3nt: TGTGCCAGCAGCTTTAACCTACTGGGGAACTATGGCTACACCTTC; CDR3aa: CASSFNLLGNYGYTF
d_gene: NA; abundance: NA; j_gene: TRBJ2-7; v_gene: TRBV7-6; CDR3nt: TGTGCCAGCAGCGTACGTACAGAGGCCGAGCAGTACTTC; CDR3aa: CASSVRTEAEQYF
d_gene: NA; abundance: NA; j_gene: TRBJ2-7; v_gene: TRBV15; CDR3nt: TGTGCCACCAGCACGGACGGTTTGTACGAGCAGTACTTC; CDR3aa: CATSTDGLYEQYF
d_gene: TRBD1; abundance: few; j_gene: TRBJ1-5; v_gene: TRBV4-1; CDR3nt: TGCGCCAGCAGCCGGGACAGGGCATCCCATCAGCCCCAGCATTTT; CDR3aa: CASSRDRASHQPQHF
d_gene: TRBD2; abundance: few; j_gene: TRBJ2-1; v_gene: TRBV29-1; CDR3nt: TGCAGCGTTGAAAAACGCCTAGCGGGAGCTGGTGAGCAGTTCTTC; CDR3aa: CSVEKRLAGAGEQFF
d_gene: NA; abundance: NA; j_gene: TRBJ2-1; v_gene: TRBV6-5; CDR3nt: TGTGCCAGCAGTTCAGGACTGATCCAGTTCTTC; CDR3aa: CASSSGLIQFF
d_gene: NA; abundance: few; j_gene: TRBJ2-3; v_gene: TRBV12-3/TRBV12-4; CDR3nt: TGTGCCAGCAGTTTCGACCTTGGGTTCCGCACAGATACGCAGTATTTT; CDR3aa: CASSFDLGFRTDTQYF
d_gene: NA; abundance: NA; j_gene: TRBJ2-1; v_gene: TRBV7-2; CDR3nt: TGTGCCAGCAGCTTAGGCGGGGTGCAGTTCTTC; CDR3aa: CASSLGGVQFF
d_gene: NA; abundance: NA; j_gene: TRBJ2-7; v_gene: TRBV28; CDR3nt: TGTGCCAGCAGTTCCCCCTGGGGGGAAGGTTACGAGCAGTACTTC; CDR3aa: CASSSPWGEGYEQYF
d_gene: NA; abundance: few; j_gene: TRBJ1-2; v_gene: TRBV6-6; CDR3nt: TGTGCCAGCAGTACAAGGGAAGATGGCTACACCTTC; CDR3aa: CASSTREDGYTF
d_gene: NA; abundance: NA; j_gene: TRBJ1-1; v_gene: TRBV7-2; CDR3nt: TGTGCCAGCAGCTTTGCGGGCAGGATAAACACTGAAGCTTTCTTT; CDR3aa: CASSFAGRINTEAFF
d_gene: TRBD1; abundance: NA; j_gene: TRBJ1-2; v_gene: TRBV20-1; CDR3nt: TGCAGTGCCATGAGACAGGGGTACTATGGCTACACCTTC; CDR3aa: CSAMRQGYYGYTF
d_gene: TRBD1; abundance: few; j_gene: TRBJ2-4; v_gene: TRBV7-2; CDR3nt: TGTGCCAGCAGCGGACAGGGGTCGGTAACCAAAAACATTCAGTACTTC; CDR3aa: CASSGQGSVTKNIQYF